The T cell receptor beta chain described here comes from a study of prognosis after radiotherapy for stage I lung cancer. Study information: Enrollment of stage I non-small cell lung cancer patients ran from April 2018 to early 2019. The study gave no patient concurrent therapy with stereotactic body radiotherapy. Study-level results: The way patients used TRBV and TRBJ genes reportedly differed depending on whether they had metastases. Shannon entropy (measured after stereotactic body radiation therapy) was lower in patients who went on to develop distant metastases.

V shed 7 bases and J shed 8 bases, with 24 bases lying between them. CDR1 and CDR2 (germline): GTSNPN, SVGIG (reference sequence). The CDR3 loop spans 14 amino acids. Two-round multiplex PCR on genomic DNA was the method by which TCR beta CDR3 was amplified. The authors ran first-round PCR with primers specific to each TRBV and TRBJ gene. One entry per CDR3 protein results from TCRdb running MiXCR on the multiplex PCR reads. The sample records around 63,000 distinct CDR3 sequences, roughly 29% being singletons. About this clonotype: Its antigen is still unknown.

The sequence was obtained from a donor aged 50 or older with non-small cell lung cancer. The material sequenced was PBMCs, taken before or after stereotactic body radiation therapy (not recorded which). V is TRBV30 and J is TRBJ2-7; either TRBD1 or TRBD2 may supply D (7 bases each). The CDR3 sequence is CAYLGGGHLNQQYF. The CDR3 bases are TGTGCCTACCTGGGAGGGGGCCACTTAAACCAGCAGTACTTC.